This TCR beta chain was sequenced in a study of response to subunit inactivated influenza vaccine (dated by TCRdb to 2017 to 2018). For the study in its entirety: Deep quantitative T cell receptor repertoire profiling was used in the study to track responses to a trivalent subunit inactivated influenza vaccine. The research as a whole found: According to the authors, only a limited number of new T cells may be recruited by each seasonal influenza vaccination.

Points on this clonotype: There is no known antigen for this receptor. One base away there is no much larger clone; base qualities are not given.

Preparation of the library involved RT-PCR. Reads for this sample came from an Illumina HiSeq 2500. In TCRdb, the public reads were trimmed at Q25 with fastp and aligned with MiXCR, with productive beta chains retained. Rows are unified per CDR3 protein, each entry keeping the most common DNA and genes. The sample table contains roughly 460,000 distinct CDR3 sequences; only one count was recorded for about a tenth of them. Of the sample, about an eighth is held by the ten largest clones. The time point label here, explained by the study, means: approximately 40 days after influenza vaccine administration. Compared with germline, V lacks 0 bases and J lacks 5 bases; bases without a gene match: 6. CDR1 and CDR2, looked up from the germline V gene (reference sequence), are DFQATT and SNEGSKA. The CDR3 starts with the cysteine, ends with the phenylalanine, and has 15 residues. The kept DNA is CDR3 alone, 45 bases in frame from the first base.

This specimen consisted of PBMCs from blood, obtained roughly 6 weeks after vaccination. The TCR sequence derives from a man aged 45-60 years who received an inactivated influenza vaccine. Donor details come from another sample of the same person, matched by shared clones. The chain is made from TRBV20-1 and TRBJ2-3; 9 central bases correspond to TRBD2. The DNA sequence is TGCAGTGCTAGAGAGATAGCGGGGGCGGGAGATACGCAGTATTTT. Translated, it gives CSAREIAGAGDTQYF.